This T cell receptor (beta chain) was sequenced during a study of vaccination effects on CD4 cells after COVID-19. This clone has a single count. As yet, its antigen is unknown. Antigen-specific CD4+ T cell clonotypes were called by their expansion after viral peptide-pool culture in ViraFEST. It was after 10 days of culture that CD4+ T cells were isolated. Every participant took two doses of the BNT162b2 or mRNA-1273 vaccine. Cells had half their medium changed to IL-2 medium on days 3 and 7. Libraries were prepared by immunoSEQ multiplex PCR; TCRdb keeps only in-frame clonotypes and omits some of them. Counted here are approximately 13,000 clones, about 72% occurring once; the ten biggest clones make up roughly 9.7%. Germline V gives CDR1 MGHDK, CDR2 SYGVNS. Losses at the gene ends were 6 bases for V and 5 bases for J; bases not matched to a gene: 6. This CDR3 region has 13 residues.

This chain uses TRBV25-1 with TRBJ2-7; 8 positions match TRBD1. The TCR sequence derives from a human donor who received a COVID-19 vaccine. Sequencing was performed on CD4+ T cells from PBMCs cultured with SARS-CoV-2 spike peptides, taken after COVID-19 vaccination. The CDR3 reads CASRETGAHEQYF. CDR3 in DNA: TGTGCCAGCAGAGAGACAGGGGCCCACGAGCAGTACTTC.